The present TCR beta chain was sequenced within a study of cytomegalovirus exposure and HLA in healthy donors. Study conclusions and caveats: About 150 TCR beta chains were listed as cytomegalovirus-associated. Data from an earlier analysis indicated that most TCR beta V segments were productive either about 90% or about 30% of the time.

As to this clone: Its antigen remains unknown.

Trimming removed 2 bases from V and 6 bases from J; junction bases left unmatched: 8. CDR3 length: 16 residues. Per the germline V gene, CDR1 is LNHNV and CDR2 is YYDKDF (reference sequence). PCR was performed using 60 Vbeta and 13 Jbeta primers. Under the authors' procedure: An analysis performed later counted about 80 million unique TCR beta chains (roughly 10 million of them shared). Repertoires were generated with immunoSEQ multiplex PCR, while TCRdb's copy carries only in-frame clones and drops some. The DNA gave D and trimming, while V, J and clone size come from that table. The data show 150,000 or so clones, roughly 74% seen once.

The sample consisted of PBMCs. This TCR was recovered from a man between 18 and 29 years old in good health and CMV-seronegative. J is TRBJ1-5 and V is TRBV15, with 9 nucleotides matching TRBD1. The CDR3 DNA follows: TGTGCCACCAGCAGAAAAGGGACAGGGAACGTTCAGCCCCAGCATTTT. This sequence encodes CATSRKGTGNVQPQHF.